This T cell receptor (beta chain) was recorded in a study of blood T cells in healthy people across ages. Study results and caveats: Naive and antigen-experienced cells could not be conclusively compared, given unsorted PBMCs.

This clonotype was seen a handful of times. Its antigen is unknown. The authors ran a second PCR of 7 to 11 cycles using a sample-barcoded 5' primer and a J-beta primer mix. Each TCR beta cDNA got a 12-nucleotide random molecular identifier. TCRdb reprocessed the 5' RACE reads via MiXCR and lists one record per CDR3 protein. The sample shows about 580,000 distinct CDR3 sequences, 40% to 50% of them seen only once. The total RNA that was extracted per sample amounted to at least 5 micrograms. Germline V lookup: CDR1 SGHRS, CDR2 YFSETQ. V lost 6 bases to trimming and J lost 6 bases; unmatched junction nucleotides: 7. The length of the CDR3 is 13 residues.

The chain couples TRBV5-1 to TRBJ1-2; 8 nucleotides match TRBD1. This TCR was recovered from a man older than 75 in good health. Sequencing input: blood. This chain's CDR3 is CASTPQDRDGYTF. The CDR3 nucleotides read TGCGCCAGCACCCCACAGGACAGGGATGGCTACACCTTC. Complete variable domain (other parts from reference TRBV5-1 and TRBJ1-2): KAGVTQTPRYLIKTRGQQVTLSCSPISGHRSVSWYQQTPGQGLQFLFEYFSETQRNKGNFPGRFSGRQFSNSRSEMNVSTLELGDSALYLCASTPQDRDGYTFGSGTRLTVV.